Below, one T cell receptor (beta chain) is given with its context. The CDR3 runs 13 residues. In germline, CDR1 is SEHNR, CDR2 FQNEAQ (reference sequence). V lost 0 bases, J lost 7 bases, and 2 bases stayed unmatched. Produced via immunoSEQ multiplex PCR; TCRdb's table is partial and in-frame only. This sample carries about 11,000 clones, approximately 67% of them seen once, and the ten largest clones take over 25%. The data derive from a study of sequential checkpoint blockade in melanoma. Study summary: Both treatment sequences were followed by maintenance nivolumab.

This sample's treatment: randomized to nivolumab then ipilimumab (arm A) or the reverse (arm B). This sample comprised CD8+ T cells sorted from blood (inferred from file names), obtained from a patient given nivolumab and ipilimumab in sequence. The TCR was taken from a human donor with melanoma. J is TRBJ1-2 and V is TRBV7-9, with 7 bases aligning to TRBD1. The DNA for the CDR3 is TGTGCCAGCAGCTTAGCCAGGGGGAGTGGCTACACCTTC. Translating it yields CASSLARGSGYTF. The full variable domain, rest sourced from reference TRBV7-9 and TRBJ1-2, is DTGVSQNPRHKITKRGQNVTFRCDPISEHNRLYWYRQTLGQGPEFLTYFQNEAQLEKSRLLSDRFSAERPKGSFSTLEIQRTEQGDSAMYLCASSLARGSGYTFGSGTRLTVV.